These T cell receptor beta chains were read from a single sample in a study of T-cell reconstitution after alpha-beta-depleted transplantation in children. TCRdb processed the PCR reads anew with MiXCR; each CDR3 protein has one entry. The sample lists hundreds of thousands of distinct CDR3 sequences, 16% occurring once. The sample in question was PBMCs, mostly from graft donor cells, obtained 360 days after TCRalphabeta/CD19-depleted stem cell transplant. Receptors were obtained from a male patient aged 5 to 17 who had a stem cell transplant for acute lymphoblastic leukemia, so the T cells may come from the graft donor. The CDR3 runs from the conserved cysteine through the conserved F or W. D genes are given only for firm matches. For some rows the clone size is stated as once, few or many, or as a class when expanded; others skip it.

TRBJ2-1,.,TRBV20-1,many,CSASSAVPANEQFF,TGCAGTGCTAGTTCAGCGGTACCGGCCAATGAGCAGTTCTTC
TRBJ1-5,TRBD1,TRBV18,few,CASSPNYRGKGNQPQHF,TGTGCCAGCTCACCGAACTACAGGGGGAAGGGCAATCAGCCCCAGCATTTT
TRBJ2-1,.,TRBV2,.,CASRGTPSYNEQFF,TGTGCCAGCAGAGGGACACCCTCCTACAATGAGCAGTTCTTC
TRBJ2-1,.,TRBV24-1,few,CATRGDNNEQFF,TGTGCCACCAGAGGGGACAACAATGAGCAGTTCTTC
TRBJ2-5,.,TRBV6-1,.,CASSPGRVEVKETQYF,TGTGCCAGCAGCCCCGGCCGGGTGGAGGTAAAAGAGACCCAGTACTTC
TRBJ1-1,TRBD1,TRBV6-5,many,CASRQRISGGPNTEAFF,TGTGCCAGCAGACAAAGGATTTCAGGGGGCCCGAACACTGAAGCTTTCTTT
TRBJ2-1,TRBD2,TRBV12-3/TRBV12-4,.,CASSLAGTSGRVAEQFF,TGTGCCAGCAGTCTGGCTGGGACTAGCGGGAGGGTTGCTGAGCAGTTCTTC
TRBJ2-7,.,TRBV29-1,.,CSGLTPSYEQYF,TGCAGCGGTCTTACGCCGTCCTACGAGCAGTACTTC
TRBJ1-2,TRBD1,TRBV7-9,many,CASSPLTGSSYGYTF,TGTGCCAGCAGCCCTCTGACAGGGAGTAGCTATGGCTACACCTTC
TRBJ1-4,.,TRBV25-1,few,CASSEWEKLFF,TGTGCCAGCAGTGAATGGGAAAAACTGTTTTTT
TRBJ2-7,TRBD1,TRBV7-9,.,CASSLASMDREKQYF,TGTGCCAGCAGCTTAGCTTCGATGGACAGGGAGAAGCAGTACTTC
TRBJ2-3,.,TRBV5-1,many,CASSLMRDWDTQYF,TGCGCCAGCAGCTTGATGAGGGATTGGGATACGCAGTATTTT
TRBJ2-1,TRBD2,TRBV12-3/TRBV12-4,many,CASSSLRLAENEQFF,TGTGCCAGCAGTTCCTTAAGACTAGCTGAGAATGAGCAGTTCTTC
TRBJ2-1,TRBD2,TRBV29-1,few,CSGCRGGPENEQFF,TGCAGCGGATGCCGGGGGGGGCCGGAGAATGAGCAGTTCTTC
TRBJ1-5,TRBD1,TRBV7-9,many,CASTDWTGSEQPQHF,TGTGCCAGCACCGACTGGACAGGGTCAGAGCAGCCCCAGCATTTT
TRBJ2-2,.,TRBV25-1,few,CASTKGIGGGSTGELFF,TGTGCCAGCACAAAAGGAATCGGCGGAGGGAGCACCGGGGAGCTGTTTTTT
TRBJ2-7,TRBD1,TRBV11-2,.,CASTLMRERRGGKYEQYF,TGTGCCAGCACCTTGATGAGGGAGAGGAGAGGGGGCAAGTACGAGCAGTACTTC
TRBJ2-2,.,TRBV10-3,few,CAISESSLYTGELFF,TGTGCCATCAGTGAGTCGAGTCTCTACACCGGGGAGCTGTTTTTT
TRBJ2-7,.,TRBV6-2/TRBV6-3,.,CASSFSYRSYEQYF,TGTGCCAGCAGTTTCTCATACCGATCCTACGAGCAGTACTTC
TRBJ2-3,.,TRBV11-2,.,CASSLWAGPSTDTQYF,TGTGCCAGCAGCTTATGGGCGGGACCCAGCACAGATACGCAGTATTTT
TRBJ2-7,.,TRBV20-1,.,CSARGTGSYEQYF,TGCAGTGCTAGGGGCACAGGGTCCTACGAGCAGTACTTC
TRBJ2-2,.,TRBV5-1,.,CASRESHLANTGELFF,TGCGCCAGCAGGGAGAGCCACCTCGCGAACACCGGGGAGCTGTTTTTT
TRBJ2-3,.,TRBV4-1,.,CASSQVDEDTQYF,TGCGCCAGCAGCCAGGTGGACGAAGATACGCAGTATTTT
TRBJ2-7,.,TRBV9,few,CASSATGTYEQYF,TGTGCCAGCAGCGCAACAGGGACCTACGAGCAGTACTTC
TRBJ2-1,TRBD1,TRBV10-3,.,CAISESRDSSTYNEQFF,TGTGCCATCAGTGAGTCTAGGGACAGTTCTACCTACAATGAGCAGTTCTTC
TRBJ2-5,.,TRBV20-1,.,CSARPHGEETQYF,TGCAGTGCTCGGCCCCACGGCGAAGAGACCCAGTACTTC
TRBJ1-1,.,TRBV5-5,many,CASSFAGSEAFF,TGTGCCAGCAGCTTTGCAGGGTCTGAAGCTTTCTTT
TRBJ1-2,.,TRBV20-1,.,CSAFQARGYTF,TGCAGTGCTTTCCAGGCACGGGGCTACACCTTC
TRBJ2-2,.,TRBV29-1,.,CSVGAGTYYGGLFF,TGCAGCGTTGGCGCCGGGACGTATTACGGGGGGCTGTTTTTT
TRBJ2-1,TRBD2,TRBV24-1,.,CATRGPREGLHEQFF,TGTGCCACCAGAGGTCCGCGGGAGGGCCTCCATGAGCAGTTCTTC
TRBJ2-3,TRBD2,TRBV5-1,few,CASSPTSGMIGTQYF,TGCGCCAGCAGCCCAACTAGCGGGATGATTGGTACGCAGTATTTT
TRBJ2-1,.,TRBV14,.,CASSPYVGVIPKRSYNEQFF,TGTGCCAGCAGCCCATATGTGGGAGTTATCCCCAAAAGGTCCTACAATGAGCAGTTCTTC
TRBJ1-4,.,TRBV4-1,few,CASRSWPDFPSEEKLFF,TGCGCCAGCAGATCTTGGCCCGATTTCCCCTCGGAGGAAAAACTGTTTTTT
TRBJ2-1,.,TRBV5-1,.,CASSLGDSVSYNEQFF,TGCGCCAGCAGCTTGGGCGACAGTGTTTCCTACAATGAGCAGTTCTTC
TRBJ2-3,.,TRBV7-9,.,CASSPIAGGSTDTQYF,TGTGCCAGCAGCCCCATTGCAGGGGGGAGCACAGATACGCAGTATTTT
TRBJ2-7,TRBD1,TRBV4-1,few,CASSQWDSQGTYEQYF,TGCGCCAGCAGCCAGTGGGACAGTCAGGGTACCTACGAGCAGTACTTC
TRBJ2-7,TRBD2,TRBV2,few,CASSDTSGAARYEQYF,TGTGCCAGCAGTGACACTAGCGGGGCTGCCCGCTACGAGCAGTACTTC
TRBJ2-5,.,TRBV12-3/TRBV12-4,many,CASSLPPWPTQYF,TGTGCCAGCAGTCTCCCCCCTTGGCCGACCCAGTACTTC
TRBJ2-1,TRBD2,TRBV24-1,few,CATSDGTSGSIDNEQFF,TGTGCCACCAGTGATGGGACTAGCGGGAGTATTGACAATGAGCAGTTCTTC
TRBJ2-5,.,TRBV12-3/TRBV12-4,.,CASRLWAEEETQYF,TGTGCCAGCAGGTTATGGGCGGAGGAAGAGACCCAGTACTTC
TRBJ2-7,.,TRBV2,.,CASRGHRVGPYEQYF,TGTGCCAGCAGAGGTCACAGGGTTGGCCCTTACGAGCAGTACTTC
TRBJ2-3,TRBD1,TRBV29-1,few,CSVSGTDLTDTQYF,TGCAGCGTCTCCGGGACAGACCTCACAGATACGCAGTATTTT
TRBJ1-2,.,TRBV5-1,.,CASSSTPDVNYGYTF,TGCGCCAGCAGCTCAACGCCGGACGTAAACTATGGCTACACCTTC
TRBJ2-3,.,TRBV11-1,few,CASSFSWAGHTDTQYF,TGTGCCAGCAGCTTTTCCTGGGCTGGGCACACAGATACGCAGTATTTT
TRBJ2-1,.,TRBV27,few,CASSLSSPNEQFF,TGTGCCAGCAGTTTATCGTCGCCTAATGAGCAGTTCTTC
TRBJ2-2,.,TRBV21-1,few,CARILGLAGGTGELFF,TGTGCCAGGATATTGGGACTAGCGGGAGGCACCGGGGAGCTGTTTTTT
TRBJ2-4,.,TRBV12-3/TRBV12-4,many,CASSPSWITGSDIQYF,TGTGCCAGCAGTCCCTCCTGGATCACAGGGTCGGACATTCAGTACTTC
TRBJ2-1,TRBD1,TRBV10-3,many,CAISGIPTGLGRNEQFF,TGTGCCATCAGTGGGATCCCGACAGGGCTGGGGCGCAATGAGCAGTTCTTC
TRBJ1-6,TRBD1,TRBV7-9,.,CASGGQVFSPLHF,TGTGCCAGCGGGGGACAGGTATTTTCACCCCTCCACTTT
TRBJ2-1,.,TRBV12-3/TRBV12-4,many,CASRPEPYSYNEQFF,TGTGCCAGCAGGCCAGAACCCTACTCCTACAATGAGCAGTTCTTC
TRBJ2-7,.,TRBV20-1,.,CSARDSRLHTYEQYF,TGCAGTGCTAGAGATTCCCGACTACATACCTACGAGCAGTACTTC
TRBJ2-7,.,TRBV28,.,CASSLPSRDPRSSYEQYF,TGTGCCAGCAGTCTACCGAGCAGGGATCCCCGATCCTCCTACGAGCAGTACTTC
TRBJ2-1,TRBD1,TRBV20-1,.,CSATTGGMYNEQFF,TGCAGTGCTACTACAGGGGGGATGTACAATGAGCAGTTCTTC
TRBJ2-3,TRBD2,TRBV15,few,CATSPTSGRDADTQYF,TGTGCCACCAGCCCGACTAGCGGGAGAGACGCAGATACGCAGTATTTT
TRBJ2-2,.,TRBV5-1,.,CASSSTPDHYGELFF,TGCGCCAGCAGCTCGACCCCCGATCACTACGGGGAGCTGTTTTTT
TRBJ2-1,.,TRBV4-1,.,CASSPLGLAYNEQFF,TGCGCCAGCAGCCCTCTGGGTCTAGCCTACAATGAGCAGTTCTTC
TRBJ2-7,TRBD1,TRBV6-1,few,CASRRGQGATYEQYF,TGTGCCAGCAGACGAGGACAGGGGGCTACCTACGAGCAGTACTTC
TRBJ1-5,.,TRBV15,few,CATSTGFQPQHF,TGTGCCACCAGCACAGGGTTTCAGCCCCAGCATTTT
TRBJ2-2,.,TRBV27,few,CASSFNSGELFF,TGTGCCAGCAGTTTTAACTCCGGGGAGCTGTTTTTT